This TCR beta chain stems from a study of T cell responses to AZD1222 COVID-19 vaccine. Overall study findings and caveats: Clonal diversity may have been underestimated, and the donors were mostly white British, with more females than males. Only a handful of individuals given AZD1222 were seropositive at baseline.

Profiled with immunoSEQ multiplex PCR; TCRdb holds only in-frame clones, not every one. Of some 150,000 clones listed, about 92% are singletons. Second-dose recipients at about 4 or about 12 weeks were treated as one pooled group. Concerning this clone itself: The antigen is not known.

The sequence was obtained from an adult who received the AZD1222 COVID-19 vaccine. Specimen: peripheral blood, collected 28 days after the second AZD1222 dose.

The CDR3 is CASSMGSGDGSYEQYF. The CDR3 bases are TGTGCCAGTAGTATGGGGTCAGGGGATGGCTCCTACGAGCAGTACTTC. This chain links TRBV19 with TRBJ2-7; tentative D call: TRBD1 (6 bases). V was pared by 3 bases and J by 0 bases, with 15 bases between. The germline V gene has CDR1 LNHDA and CDR2 SQIVND (reference sequence). The CDR3 covers 16 residues. Full variable domain (rest looked up from reference TRBV19 and TRBJ2-7): DGGITQSPKYLFRKEGQNVTLSCEQNLNHDAMYWYRQDPGQGLRLIYYSQIVNDFQKGDIAEGYSVSREKKESFPLTVTSAQKNPTAFYLCASSMGSGDGSYEQYFGPGTRLTVT.